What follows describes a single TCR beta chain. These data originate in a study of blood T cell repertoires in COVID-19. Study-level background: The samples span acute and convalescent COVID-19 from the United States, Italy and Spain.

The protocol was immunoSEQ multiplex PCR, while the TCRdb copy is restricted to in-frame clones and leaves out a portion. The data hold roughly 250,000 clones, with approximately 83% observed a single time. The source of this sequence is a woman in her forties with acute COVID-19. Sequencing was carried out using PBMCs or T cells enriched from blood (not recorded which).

This CDR3 reads CASSLEGLAGHGYEQYF. The CDR3 DNA reads as TGTGCCAGCAGCTTAGAGGGGCTAGCGGGCCATGGATACGAGCAGTACTTC. V usage is TRBV7-8 and J usage is TRBJ2-7; 8 bases are shared with TRBD2. From germline, CDR1 is SGHVS and CDR2 FQNEAQ. This CDR3 has 17 residues. V gave up 1 base and J gave up 4 bases; unmatched junction bases: 12.